Presented here are 10 T cell receptor beta chains from one specimen sequenced in a study of blood T cells in healthy people across ages. Sample-barcoded 5' priming and a J-beta primer mix drove a second PCR of roughly 7 to 11 cycles. One entry per CDR3 protein results from TCRdb running MiXCR on the 5' RACE reads. Altogether around 650,000 distinct CDR3 sequences are present, roughly 41% being singletons, with the ten largest covering approximately 31%. Sequences were obtained from blood. The receptor set was obtained from a man at least 80 years old in good health.

This clonotype was counted many times. The chain recombines TRBV7-2 with TRBJ2-1, with no clear D. V was clipped by 1 base and J by 1 base, with 11 bases between them. This CDR3 spans 16 amino acids. Germline CDR1 SGHTA, CDR2 FQGNSA. The CDR3, as DNA: TGTGCCAGCAGCTTAGTACCGGGCAGTTCCTACAATGAGCAGTTCTTC. Protein: CASSLVPGSSYNEQFF. The full variable domain, completed using reference TRBV7-2 and TRBJ2-1, is GAGVSQSPSNKVTEKGKDVELRCDPISGHTALYWYRQSLGQGLEFLIYFQGNSAPDKSGLPSDRFSAERTGGSVSTLTIQRTQQEDSAVYLCASSLVPGSSYNEQFFGPGTRLTVL.

This rearrangement joins TRBV18 to TRBJ1-1, with D tentatively TRBD1 (5 bases). CDR3 length: 13 amino acids. In germline, CDR1 is KGHSH, CDR2 LQKENI. V lost 6 bases and J 3 bases, leaving 11 bases between the germline ends. CDR3 sequence reads: CASSPDSYTEAFF. CDR3 in DNA: TGTGCCAGCTCCCCCGACAGTTACACTGAAGCTTTCTTT.

This clonotype has just a few counts. CDR3 region: CSARDEGPDTQYF. Written as DNA, the CDR3 is TGCAGTGCCCGGGACGAGGGCCCAGATACGCAGTATTTT. This chain joins TRBV20-1 and TRBJ2-3; D may match TRBD1 or TRBD2 (5 bases each). Trimming shortened V by 6 bases and J by 4 bases, and 14 bases separated the two germline ends. The germline gives CDR1 DFQATT, CDR2 SNEGSKA (reference sequence). The CDR3 runs 13 residues.

Turning to this clonotype: This may come from a read error, since a much larger clone is one base off. V usage is TRBV20-1 and J usage is TRBJ2-3; 7 bases match TRBD1. The J segment lost 5 bases and the V segment lost 5 bases, leaving 10 bases of the junction unmatched. The CDR3 spans 14 residues. Germline assignment: CDR1 DFQATT and CDR2 SNEGSKA (reference sequence). CDR3 nucleotide sequence: TGCAGTGCTCTTCATACAGGGGTCGGAGATACGCAGTATTTT. It yields the protein CSALHTGVGDTQYF.

V and J are TRBV3-1 and TRBJ2-1; 11 bases agree with TRBD2. CDR3 length: 16 residues. V lost 6 bases, J lost 1 base, and 5 bases stayed unmatched. Germline V gene sequence: CDR1 LGHDT, CDR2 YNNKEL (reference sequence). The CDR3 loop is CASSSSGGRSYNEQFF. CDR3 DNA: TGTGCCAGCAGTTCTAGCGGGGGGCGGTCCTACAATGAGCAGTTCTTC.

The V and J genes are TRBV29-1 and TRBJ2-7; 8 positions match TRBD2. With 4 bases clipped from V and 0 bases from J, the junction kept 14 bases outside the gene matches. Germline V CDR1 and CDR2: SQVTM, ANQGSEA. CDR3 length: 17 amino acids. CDR3 sequence (DNA): TGCAGCGTTGCGATTGCGGGAGGCGTCTCGAGCTCCTACGAGCAGTACTTC. This encodes CSVAIAGGVSSSYEQYF.

This clonotype has just one count. J is TRBJ1-2 and V is TRBV28; D is ambiguous. V was clipped by 7 bases and J by 5 bases, with 14 bases between them. This CDR3 comprises 13 residues. The germline V gene encodes CDR1 MDHEN and CDR2 SYDVKM. Here the CDR3 DNA reads TGTGCCAGCACCATCAGAGGCCCTTATGGCTACACCTTC. This encodes CASTIRGPYGYTF.

The chain recombines TRBV5-5 with TRBJ2-1; D call uncertain. CDR1 is SGHKS, CDR2 YYEKEE, per germline (reference sequence). The V end was cut by 2 bases, the J end by 0 bases, with 21 bases between. The CDR3 sequence is 19 residues long. The CDR3 nucleotides are TGTGCCAGCAGCTTTCGGTCGCCAGGTCTTACCAGCTCCTACAATGAGCAGTTCTTC. Translation gives CASSFRSPGLTSSYNEQFF.

V gene TRBV20-1 combines with J gene TRBJ2-3; 12 nucleotides align to TRBD1. J was trimmed by 4 bases and V by 5 bases; bases with no gene match: 7. The CDR3 runs to 15 residues. Germline-derived CDR1 and CDR2 are DFQATT and SNEGSKA (reference sequence). The CDR3 DNA follows: TGCAGTGCTGTCGACGGGACAGGGGGCCCAGATACGCAGTATTTT. This encodes CSAVDGTGGPDTQYF.

This chain links TRBV6-6 with TRBJ2-5, with 13 positions matching TRBD2. The V gene end was trimmed by 6 bases and the J gene end by 11 bases; junction bases not matched to a gene: 12. Looked up from germline, CDR1 is MNHNY and CDR2 is SVGAGI (reference sequence). The CDR3 spans 15 residues. The CDR3 region is CASSATSGGAYEQYF. CDR3 sequence (DNA): TGTGCCAGCAGCGCCACTAGCGGGGGGGCCTATGAGCAGTACTTC.